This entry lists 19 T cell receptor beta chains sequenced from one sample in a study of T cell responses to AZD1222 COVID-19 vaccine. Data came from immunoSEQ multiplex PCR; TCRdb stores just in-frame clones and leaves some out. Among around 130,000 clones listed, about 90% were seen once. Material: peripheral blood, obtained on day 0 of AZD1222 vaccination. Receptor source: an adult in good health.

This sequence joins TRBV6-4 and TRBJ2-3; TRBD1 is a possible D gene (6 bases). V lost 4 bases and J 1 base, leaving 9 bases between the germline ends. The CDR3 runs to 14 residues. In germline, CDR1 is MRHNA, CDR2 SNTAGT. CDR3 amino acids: CASSAGEGTDTQYF. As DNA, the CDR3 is TGTGCCAGCAGTGCAGGGGAAGGCACAGATACGCAGTATTTT.

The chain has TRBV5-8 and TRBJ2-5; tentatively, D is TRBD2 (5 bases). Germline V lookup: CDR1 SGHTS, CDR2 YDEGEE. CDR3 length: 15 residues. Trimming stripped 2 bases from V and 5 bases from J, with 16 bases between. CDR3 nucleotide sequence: TGTGCCAGCAGCTTTGCCGGGGTCCATCAGGAGACCCAGTACTTC. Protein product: CASSFAGVHQETQYF. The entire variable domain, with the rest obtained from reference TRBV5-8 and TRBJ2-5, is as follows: EAGVTQSPTHLIKTRGQQATLRCSPISGHTSVYWYQQALGLGLQFLLWYDEGEERNRGNFPPRFSGRQFPNYSSELNVNALELEDSALYLCASSFAGVHQETQYFGPGTRLLVL.

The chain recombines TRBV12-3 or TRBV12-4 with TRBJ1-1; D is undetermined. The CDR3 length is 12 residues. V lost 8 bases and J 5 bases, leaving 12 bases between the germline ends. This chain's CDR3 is CASQPRGTEAFF. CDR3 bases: TGTGCCAGCCAACCGAGAGGGACTGAAGCTTTCTTT.

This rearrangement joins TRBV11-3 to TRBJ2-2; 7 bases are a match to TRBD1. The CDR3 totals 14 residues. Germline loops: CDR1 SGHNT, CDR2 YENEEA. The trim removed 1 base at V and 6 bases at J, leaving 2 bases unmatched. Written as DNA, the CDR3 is TGTGCCAGCAGCTTAGGGCAGGGGGCCGGGGAGCTGTTTTTT. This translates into CASSLGQGAGELFF.

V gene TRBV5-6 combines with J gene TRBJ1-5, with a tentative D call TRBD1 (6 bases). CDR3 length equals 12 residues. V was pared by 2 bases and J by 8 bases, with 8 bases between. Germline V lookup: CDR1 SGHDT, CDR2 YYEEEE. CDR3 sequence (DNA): TGTGCCAGCAGCTTAGGGGGAAAGCCCCAGCATTTT. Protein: CASSLGGKPQHF.

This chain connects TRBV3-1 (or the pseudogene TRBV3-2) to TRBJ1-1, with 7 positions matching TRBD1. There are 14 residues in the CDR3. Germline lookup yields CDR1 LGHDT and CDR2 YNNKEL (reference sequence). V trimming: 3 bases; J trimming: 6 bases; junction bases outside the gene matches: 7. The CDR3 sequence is CASSQVQGVSEAFF. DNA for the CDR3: TGTGCCAGCAGCCAGGTGCAGGGGGTCTCTGAAGCTTTCTTT.

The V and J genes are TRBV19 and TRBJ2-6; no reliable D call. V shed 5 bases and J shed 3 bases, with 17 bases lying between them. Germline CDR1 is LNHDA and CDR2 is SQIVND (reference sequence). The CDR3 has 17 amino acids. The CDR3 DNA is TGTGCCAGTAGTGCTAGTCATTCTCTTCGTGGGGCCAACGTCCTGACTTTC. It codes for CASSASHSLRGANVLTF.

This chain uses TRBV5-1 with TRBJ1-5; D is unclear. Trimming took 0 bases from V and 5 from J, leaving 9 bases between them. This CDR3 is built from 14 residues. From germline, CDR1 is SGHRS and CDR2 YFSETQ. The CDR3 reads CASSLVGEDQPQHF. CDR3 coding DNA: TGCGCCAGCAGCTTGGTGGGTGAGGATCAGCCCCAGCATTTT.

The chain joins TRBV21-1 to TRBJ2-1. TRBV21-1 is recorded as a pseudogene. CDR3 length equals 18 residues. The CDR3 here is CASSRRLRLGGTYNEQFF. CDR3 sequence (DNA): TGTGCCAGCAGCCGAAGGCTCAGACTAGGGGGAACCTACAATGAGCAGTTCTTC.

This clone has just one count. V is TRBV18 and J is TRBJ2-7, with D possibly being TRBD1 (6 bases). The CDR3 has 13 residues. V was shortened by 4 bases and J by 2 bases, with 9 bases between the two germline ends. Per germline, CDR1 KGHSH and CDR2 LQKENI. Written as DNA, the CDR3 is TGTGCCAGCTCACGTGGACAGCCCTACGAGCAGTACTTC. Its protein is CASSRGQPYEQYF.

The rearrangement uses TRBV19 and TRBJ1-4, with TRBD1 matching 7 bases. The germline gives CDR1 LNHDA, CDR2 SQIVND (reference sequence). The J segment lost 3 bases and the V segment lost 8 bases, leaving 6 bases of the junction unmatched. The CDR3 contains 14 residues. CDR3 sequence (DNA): TGTGCCAGTGGATTTGGACAGGCTAATGAAAAACTGTTTTTT. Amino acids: CASGFGQANEKLFF. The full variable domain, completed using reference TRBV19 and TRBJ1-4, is DGGITQSPKYLFRKEGQNVTLSCEQNLNHDAMYWYRQDPGQGLRLIYYSQIVNDFQKGDIAEGYSVSREKKESFPLTVTSAQKNPTAFYLCASGFGQANEKLFFGSGTQLSVL.

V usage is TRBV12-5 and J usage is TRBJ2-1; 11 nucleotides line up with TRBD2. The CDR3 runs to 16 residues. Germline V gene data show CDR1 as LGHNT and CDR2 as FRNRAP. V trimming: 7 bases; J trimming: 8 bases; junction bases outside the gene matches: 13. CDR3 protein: CASASGSGREVDEQFF. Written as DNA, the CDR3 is TGTGCTAGTGCCTCCGGTAGCGGGAGGGAGGTGGATGAGCAGTTCTTC.

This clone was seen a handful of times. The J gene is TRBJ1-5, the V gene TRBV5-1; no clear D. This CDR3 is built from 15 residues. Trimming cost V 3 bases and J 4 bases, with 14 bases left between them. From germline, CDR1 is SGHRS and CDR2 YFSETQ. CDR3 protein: CASSSATLLNQPQHF. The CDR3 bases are TGCGCCAGCAGCTCGGCTACCCTTCTAAATCAGCCCCAGCATTTT.

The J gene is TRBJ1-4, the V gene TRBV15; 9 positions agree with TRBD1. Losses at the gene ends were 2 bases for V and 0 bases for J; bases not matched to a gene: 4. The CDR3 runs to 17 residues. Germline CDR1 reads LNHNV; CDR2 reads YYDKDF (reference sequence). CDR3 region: CATSRTGTGSTNEKLFF. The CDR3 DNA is TGTGCCACCAGCAGAACCGGGACAGGGTCAACTAATGAAAAACTGTTTTTT.

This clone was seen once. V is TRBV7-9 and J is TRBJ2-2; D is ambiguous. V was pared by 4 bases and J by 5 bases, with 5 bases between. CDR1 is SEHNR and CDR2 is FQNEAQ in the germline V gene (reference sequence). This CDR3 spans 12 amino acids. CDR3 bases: TGTGCCAGCAGCTCATCAACCGGGGAGCTGTTTTTT. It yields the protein CASSSSTGELFF.

This CDR3 is CASSVTGENNEQFF. CDR3 bases: TGTGCCAGCAGTGTTACAGGGGAAAACAATGAGCAGTTCTTC. This chain uses TRBV6-4 with TRBJ2-1, with 7 bases identical to TRBD1. V shed 4 bases and J 5 bases; nucleotides not matched to a gene: 5. Germline V lookup: CDR1 MRHNA, CDR2 SNTAGT. CDR3 length equals 14 residues.

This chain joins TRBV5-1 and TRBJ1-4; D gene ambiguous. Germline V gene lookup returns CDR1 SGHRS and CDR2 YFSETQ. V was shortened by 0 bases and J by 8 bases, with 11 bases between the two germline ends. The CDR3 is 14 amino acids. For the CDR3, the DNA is TGCGCCAGCAGCTTGGACGGCGGGGAGGAAAAACTGTTTTTT. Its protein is CASSLDGGEEKLFF. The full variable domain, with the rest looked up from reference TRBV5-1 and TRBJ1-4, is KAGVTQTPRYLIKTRGQQVTLSCSPISGHRSVSWYQQTPGQGLQFLFEYFSETQRNKGNFPGRFSGRQFSNSRSEMNVSTLELGDSALYLCASSLDGGEEKLFFGSGTQLSVL.

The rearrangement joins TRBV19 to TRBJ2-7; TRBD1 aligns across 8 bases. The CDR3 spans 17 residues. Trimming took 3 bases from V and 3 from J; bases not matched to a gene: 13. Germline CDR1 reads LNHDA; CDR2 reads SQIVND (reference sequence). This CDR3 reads CASSILLGTGLIYEQYF. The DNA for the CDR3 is TGTGCCAGTAGTATCTTACTCGGGACAGGCCTAATCTACGAGCAGTACTTC.

DNA for the CDR3: TGCAGCGGCCGACAGGTTATGAACACTGAAGCTTTCTTT. Its protein is CSGRQVMNTEAFF. The chain employs TRBV29-1 and TRBJ1-1; D possibly corresponds to TRBD1 (6 bases). V lost 7 bases and J 0 bases, leaving 12 bases between the germline ends. CDR3 length: 13 residues. CDR1 SQVTM and CDR2 ANQGSEA come from the germline V gene.